Below, 27 T cell receptor beta chains from the same sample are listed, as sequenced in a study of graft-versus-host responses after intestinal transplantation. Here immunoSEQ multiplex PCR was the method, and the copy in TCRdb shows in-frame clones only, minus some. The sample lists around 30,000 clones; approximately 90% were seen once. The sequencing here drew on PBMCs, taken about 420 days after intestinal transplantation. All receptors derive from a human patient who received an intestinal transplant, so some T cells may come from the graft donor.

This clone was seen just once. This chain joins TRBV4-1 and TRBJ1-5; D is ambiguous. The germline V gene encodes CDR1 MGHRA and CDR2 YSYEKL. This CDR3 spans 14 amino acids. The V end was cut by 4 bases, the J end by 0 bases, with 7 bases between. The chain's CDR3 is CASSPIDSNQPQHF. The DNA for the CDR3 is TGCGCCAGCAGCCCGATCGATAGCAATCAGCCCCAGCATTTT.

The chain links TRBV4-3 to TRBJ2-7; 11 bases align to TRBD1. Trimming at V came to 4 bases and at J to 4 bases, leaving 3 bases not matched to a gene. The germline V gene encodes CDR1 LGHNA and CDR2 YSLEER. The CDR3 runs to 14 residues. DNA of the CDR3: TGCGCCAGCAGCCGGACAGGGGGCAAGTACGAGCAGTACTTC. It codes for CASSRTGGKYEQYF.

The V gene is TRBV5-6, the J gene TRBJ2-3, with D uncertain. V lost 2 bases to trimming and J lost 0 bases, with 10 bases between them. This CDR3 comprises 15 residues. Germline CDR1 SGHDT, CDR2 YYEEEE. The CDR3 spells CASSFNWISTDTQYF. Here the CDR3 DNA reads TGTGCCAGCAGCTTTAACTGGATAAGCACAGATACGCAGTATTTT.

The rearrangement uses TRBV6-6 and TRBJ1-6; possible D gene TRBD1, 5 bases. CDR3 size: 14 residues. Trimming took off 5 bases at V and 8 bases at J, with 13 bases between the two ends. Germline CDR1 MNHNY, CDR2 SVGAGI (reference sequence). DNA of the CDR3: TGTGCCAGCAGTCCCCCGGGCAGGGATTCACCCCTCCACTTT. This codes for CASSPPGRDSPLHF.

The chain is built from TRBV7-9 and TRBJ2-7; 7 bases line up with TRBD2. Germline trimming cut 5 bases from V and 2 bases from J; bases unmatched to any gene: 9. Germline V gives CDR1 SEHNR, CDR2 FQNEAQ (reference sequence). The length of the CDR3 is 15 residues. This CDR3 is CASSPSGRGAYEQYF. The CDR3 DNA sequence: TGTGCCAGCAGCCCTAGCGGACGGGGGGCCTACGAGCAGTACTTC.

V gene TRBV6-1 combines with J gene TRBJ1-1; perhaps TRBD1 as D (6 bases). The CDR3 runs 15 residues. V shed 10 bases and J shed 5 bases, with 23 bases lying between them. Germline CDR1 is MNHNS and CDR2 is SASEGT. CDR3 nucleotide sequence: TGTGCCACCCTGCCGCCTACAGGGAGACGGACTGAAGCTTTCTTT. The encoded protein is CATLPPTGRRTEAFF.

The rearrangement links TRBV28 to TRBJ2-3, with 9 bases matching TRBD2. The trim removed 3 bases at V and 2 bases at J, leaving 6 bases unmatched. The CDR3 is 16 amino acids. Germline V lookup: CDR1 MDHEN, CDR2 SYDVKM. The CDR3 reads CASSLAGGPSTDTQYF. The CDR3 DNA follows: TGTGCCAGCAGTTTGGCGGGAGGGCCTTCCACAGATACGCAGTATTTT.

This clone was found once. This chain links TRBV7-6 with TRBJ2-3; D uncertain. V was pared by 5 bases and J by 5 bases, with 8 bases between. Germline loops: CDR1 SGHVS, CDR2 FNYEAQ. This CDR3 has 12 residues. The CDR3 nucleotides are TGTGCCAGCAGCGTAGACGGAGATACGCAGTATTTT. Encoded protein: CASSVDGDTQYF.

The J gene is TRBJ1-2, the V gene TRBV5-6; no firm D call. Trimming removed 2 bases at V and 0 bases at J, with 14 bases between. The CDR3 runs 16 residues. Germline V gives CDR1 SGHDT, CDR2 YYEEEE. This CDR3 is CASSLVDPNTNYGYTF. The CDR3 bases are TGTGCCAGCAGCTTAGTCGATCCAAACACTAACTATGGCTACACCTTC. Variable domain in full (rest from reference TRBV5-6 and TRBJ1-2): DAGVTQSPTHLIKTRGQQVTLRCSPKSGHDTVSWYQQALGQGPQFIFQYYEEEERQRGNFPDRFSGHQFPNYSSELNVNALLLGDSALYLCASSLVDPNTNYGYTFGSGTRLTVV.

The genes are TRBV4-3 and TRBJ1-4; 9 bases fit TRBD1. This CDR3 spans 15 amino acids. Per the germline V gene, CDR1 is LGHNA and CDR2 is YSLEER. V lost 0 bases, J lost 8 bases, and 4 bases stayed unmatched. The CDR3 region is CASSQDGTGYEKLFF. The CDR3 nucleotides are TGCGCCAGCAGCCAAGATGGGACAGGGTACGAAAAACTGTTTTTT.

The J gene is TRBJ2-7, the V gene TRBV28; D is undetermined. The CDR3 length is 12 residues. V lost 3 bases, J lost 5 bases, and 8 bases lay in between. Germline V lookup: CDR1 MDHEN, CDR2 SYDVKM. The CDR3 loop reads CASSFLVHEQYF. As DNA, the CDR3 is TGTGCCAGCAGTTTTTTGGTCCACGAGCAGTACTTC.

This chain uses TRBV19 with TRBJ1-3; D is uncertain. The length of the CDR3 is 15 residues. Looked up from germline, CDR1 is LNHDA and CDR2 is SQIVND (reference sequence). V lost 1 base and J 0 bases, leaving 7 bases between the germline ends. For the CDR3, the DNA is TGTGCCAGTAGTATAGCGAGCGTCTCTGGAAACACCATATATTTT. Translated, it gives CASSIASVSGNTIYF.

The V call is TRBV5-6, the J call TRBJ2-7; D possibly corresponds to TRBD2 (5 bases). There are 14 residues in the CDR3. Trimming took 1 base from V and 3 from J, leaving 11 bases between them. Germline CDR1 and CDR2: SGHDT and YYEEEE. The CDR3 DNA reads as TGTGCCAGCAGCTTGTACGAGGGCTACTACGAGCAGTACTTC. It is translated as CASSLYEGYYEQYF.

This clone was found once. The CDR3 loop reads CASSESTSGVGEQYF. The CDR3 DNA is TGCGCCAGCAGTGAGTCGACTAGCGGAGTAGGGGAGCAGTACTTC. This sequence joins TRBV10-2 and TRBJ2-7; 9 positions agree with TRBD2. Trimming at V came to 0 bases and at J to 7 bases, leaving 7 bases not matched to a gene. The CDR3 length is 15 residues. CDR1 is WSHSY and CDR2 is SAAADI in the germline V gene.

This chain links TRBV7-2 with TRBJ2-7; TRBD1 aligns across 7 bases. CDR1 SGHTA and CDR2 FQGNSA come from the germline V gene. The CDR3 is 14 amino acids. The ends lost 5 bases at V and 5 bases at J; junction bases unmatched: 9. In nucleotides, the CDR3 is TGTGCCAGCAGCCAACGTACAGGGGTCGACGAGCAGTACTTC. It is translated as CASSQRTGVDEQYF.

The J gene is TRBJ1-1, the V gene TRBV5-6; D possibly corresponds to TRBD1 (6 bases). V shed 2 bases and J shed 3 bases, with 17 bases lying between them. CDR3 size: 16 residues. Germline CDR1 is SGHDT and CDR2 is YYEEEE. The CDR3 DNA reads TGTGCCAGCAGCTTCCCCGGTTGGGGGGCCGACACTGAAGCTTTCTTT. It codes for CASSFPGWGADTEAFF.

The V call is TRBV29-1, the J call TRBJ2-1; TRBD2 matches 13 bases. The CDR3 has 18 amino acids. Per germline, CDR1 SQVTM and CDR2 ANQGSEA. Trimming removed 5 bases from V and 0 bases from J; junction bases left unmatched: 10. The CDR3 sequence is CSVRLAGGLRSSYNEQFF. In DNA, the CDR3 is TGCAGCGTTCGACTAGCGGGAGGATTACGCAGCTCCTACAATGAGCAGTTCTTC.

CDR3 sequence reads: CASSPPKQGEGSYEQYF. The CDR3 nucleotides read TGTGCCAGCTCACCACCGAAGCAGGGTGAGGGTTCCTACGAGCAGTACTTC. The chain carries TRBV18 and TRBJ2-7, with D possibly being TRBD1 or TRBD2 (5 bases each). This CDR3 comprises 17 residues. Trimming cost V 0 bases and J 1 base, with 16 bases left between them. CDR1 KGHSH and CDR2 LQKENI come from the germline V gene.

V is TRBV18 and J is TRBJ2-7, with TRBD2 as a possible D gene (7 bases). Germline V CDR1 and CDR2: KGHSH, LQKENI. V lost 3 bases and J 2 bases, leaving 11 bases between the germline ends. The CDR3 contains 14 residues. DNA of the CDR3: TGTGCCAGCTCACCGGGGGGGGCCCCCTACGAGCAGTACTTC. Amino acid sequence: CASSPGGAPYEQYF.

The CDR3 loop reads CAWSAGTGDGYTF. The CDR3 DNA reads as TGTGCCTGGAGTGCAGGAACAGGGGATGGCTACACCTTC. J is TRBJ1-2 and V is TRBV30; 7 bases fit TRBD1. Trimming took 1 base from V and 6 from J; bases not matched to a gene: 5. Germline V lookup: CDR1 GTSNPN, CDR2 SVGIG (reference sequence). The CDR3 runs 13 residues.

This clone was seen a few times. V is TRBV6-1 and J is TRBJ1-1; D uncertain. The CDR3 length is 12 residues. The germline V gene has CDR1 MNHNS and CDR2 SASEGT. Deletions cut 1 base from V and 7 bases from J, with 7 bases between. The CDR3 coding sequence is TGTGCCAGCAGTGAAGAAGGACTTGAAGCTTTCTTT. It specifies CASSEEGLEAFF.

The chain joins TRBV27 to TRBJ1-1; 7 nucleotides align to TRBD1. This CDR3 spans 14 amino acids. CDR1 is MNHEY and CDR2 is SMNVEV in the germline V gene (reference sequence). After removal of 6 bases from V and 0 bases from J, the junction contained 4 bases not matched to a gene. The CDR3 sequence is CASSNDRVNTEAFF. The CDR3 DNA reads TGTGCCAGCAGCAATGACAGGGTGAACACTGAAGCTTTCTTT.

CDR3 loop: CASSLPDGRDGNNEQFF. The CDR3 bases are TGTGCCAGCAGCCTACCCGACGGTCGCGACGGAAACAATGAGCAGTTCTTC. The J gene is TRBJ2-1, the V gene TRBV11-1; D not certain. CDR3 length equals 17 residues. V was trimmed by 5 bases and J by 5 bases, leaving 22 bases between them. The germline V gene encodes CDR1 SGHAT and CDR2 FQDESV (reference sequence).

This clone appeared once. The DNA of the CDR3 is TGTGCTAGTGGTTTGGTAGCGGAAGGAGGGACCCCAAACTATGGCTACACCTTC. Translation gives CASGLVAEGGTPNYGYTF. This chain joins TRBV12-5 and TRBJ1-2, with D maybe TRBD1 (5 bases). CDR3 length: 18 residues. The V end was cut by 0 bases, the J end by 2 bases, with 19 bases between. Germline values: CDR1 LGHNT, CDR2 FRNRAP.

This clone was recorded once. V and J are TRBV2 and TRBJ2-1, with a possible D match to TRBD1 (6 bases). The CDR3 has 15 residues. Germline V gene sequence: CDR1 SNHLY, CDR2 FYNNEI. V lost 1 base and J lost 4, with 11 bases in between. The CDR3 reads CASSEEDSVYNEQFF. Here the CDR3 DNA reads TGTGCCAGCAGTGAAGAGGACAGCGTATACAATGAGCAGTTCTTC.

The chain uses TRBV6-5 and TRBJ2-3, with D possibly matching TRBD2 (6 bases). The ends were cut back, 6 bases at V and 0 bases at J, with 10 bases in the middle. This CDR3 is 14 amino acids long. In germline, CDR1 is MNHEY, CDR2 SVGAGI. CDR3 in DNA: TGTGCCAGCAGCCAGCGGGCTAGCACAGATACGCAGTATTTT. Translating gives CASSQRASTDTQYF.

The J gene is TRBJ2-3, the V gene TRBV19; 9 bases are a match to TRBD1. V was clipped by 7 bases and J by 1 base; unmatched bases: 3. The CDR3 is 14 residues long. Germline CDR1 and CDR2: LNHDA and SQIVND (reference sequence). CDR3 amino acids: CASMGQGGTDTQYF. Here the CDR3 DNA reads TGTGCCAGTATGGGACAGGGAGGCACAGATACGCAGTATTTT. Filled out from reference TRBV19 and TRBJ2-3, the complete variable domain reads DGGITQSPKYLFRKEGQNVTLSCEQNLNHDAMYWYRQDPGQGLRLIYYSQIVNDFQKGDIAEGYSVSREKKESFPLTVTSAQKNPTAFYLCASMGQGGTDTQYFGPGTRLTVL.